This TCR beta chain appears in the sequencing data of a study of T cell responses to AZD1222 COVID-19 vaccine. About the research overall: The study pooled second doses at about 4 or about 12 weeks.

V gave up 4 bases and J gave up 4 bases; unmatched junction bases: 7. CDR1 LGHDT and CDR2 YNNKEL come from the germline V gene (reference sequence). This CDR3 region has 16 residues. General study results and limits: Repertoires in all cases were sampled only once the peak T cell response had passed. Researchers report vaccine-associated CD4 TCRs spanning spike, with dominance at 160-218 and 743-854. Baseline seropositives among AZD1222 recipients totaled only five or six.

Profiling relied on immunoSEQ multiplex PCR, and the TCRdb table lists in-frame clones only, not all of them. The sample contains about 97,000 clones, approximately 86% of which appear only once. The count of this clone is one. Its antigen is as yet unknown. The chain links TRBV3-1 (or the pseudogene TRBV3-2) to TRBJ2-1; 10 nucleotides agree with TRBD2. The input for sequencing was peripheral blood, taken on day 0 of AZD1222 vaccination. The source of this sequence is an adult in good health. CDR3 amino acids: CASSPRTSGFYNEQFF. CDR3 bases: TGTGCCAGCAGCCCGCGGACTAGCGGATTTTACAATGAGCAGTTCTTC.